The 2 T cell receptor beta chains given below trace back to one sample, sequenced in a study of T-cell reconstitution after alpha-beta-depleted transplantation in children (dated by TCRdb to about 2016). Library preparation used PCR. For sequencing, an Illumina HiSeq 2500 was employed. TCR libraries were prepared with molecular barcoding, using unique molecular identifiers to normalize TCRbeta repertoire quantification. TCRdb reworked the public reads: Q25 trimming with fastp, MiXCR clone assembly, productive beta chains retained. CDR3 protein sequences are deduplicated, and each keeps its most common genes and DNA. Recorded for this sample are hundreds of thousands of distinct CDR3 sequences; 30% to 35% of them occurred a single time. 2% to 2.5% of the sample comes from the top ten. Sequencing used PBMCs from the stem cell graft donor, obtained from the stem cell graft. The receptors derive from a human donor who donated a stem cell graft to a child with aplastic anemia.

The chain couples TRBV7-2 to TRBJ1-5; 8 positions agree with TRBD1. The V gene end was trimmed by 5 bases and the J gene end by 5 bases; junction bases not matched to a gene: 8. From germline, CDR1 is SGHTA and CDR2 FQGNSA. CDR3 length: 15 amino acids. The CDR3 bases are TGTGCCAGCAGCCTAGACAGGGGCGGGCATCAGCCCCAGCATTTT. It specifies CASSLDRGGHQPQHF.

The V gene is TRBV25-1, the J gene TRBJ1-6; no firm D call. Trimming pared 1 base from V and 12 bases from J, leaving 10 bases between. Looked up from germline, CDR1 is MGHDK and CDR2 is SYGVNS. CDR3 length: 13 residues. The CDR3 loop reads CASSESRSRPLHF. The CDR3 DNA is TGTGCCAGCAGTGAATCTCGCAGTAGACCCCTCCACTTT. The complete variable domain, with remaining parts taken from reference TRBV25-1 and TRBJ1-6, reads EADIYQTPRYLVIGTGKKITLECSQTMGHDKMYWYQQDPGMELHLIHYSYGVNSTEKGDLSSESTVSRIRTEHFPLTLESARPSHTSQYLCASSESRSRPLHFGNGTRLTVT.